What follows is one T cell receptor (beta chain) and its context. Its matching antigen is unknown. The source of the sample is a study of vaccination and CD4 T cells after COVID-19. Across the study: Sampling after COVID took place at a median of around 110 days (range 35 to 161) following diagnosis.

The V gene lost 1 base and the J gene lost 4 bases, with 17 bases spanning the gap. The CDR3 has 17 amino acids. Germline CDR1 is LNHDA and CDR2 is SQIVND (reference sequence). The treatment: approximately 9-day PBMC culture with coronavirus spike peptide pools or control peptides (ViraFEST assay). First, ViraFEST expanded antigen-specific T cells with peptide pools, and next it sequenced the TCRs. With the Oncomine TCR Beta short-read assay, DNA from cultured CD4+ T cells was sequenced. TCRdb called the PCR reads again in MiXCR, with one record for every CDR3 protein. The sample has approximately 20,000 distinct CDR3 sequences, 23% seen once; the top ten hold roughly 8%.

This TCR derives from a human donor with COVID-19. Specimen: cultured CD4+ T cells from blood. The V and J genes are TRBV19 and TRBJ2-1; D possibly corresponds to TRBD1 (6 bases). In DNA, the CDR3 is TGTGCCAGTAGTATAGGCCTAACAGGGTTTTTGTACAATGAGCAGTTCTTC. Protein sequence: CASSIGLTGFLYNEQFF.